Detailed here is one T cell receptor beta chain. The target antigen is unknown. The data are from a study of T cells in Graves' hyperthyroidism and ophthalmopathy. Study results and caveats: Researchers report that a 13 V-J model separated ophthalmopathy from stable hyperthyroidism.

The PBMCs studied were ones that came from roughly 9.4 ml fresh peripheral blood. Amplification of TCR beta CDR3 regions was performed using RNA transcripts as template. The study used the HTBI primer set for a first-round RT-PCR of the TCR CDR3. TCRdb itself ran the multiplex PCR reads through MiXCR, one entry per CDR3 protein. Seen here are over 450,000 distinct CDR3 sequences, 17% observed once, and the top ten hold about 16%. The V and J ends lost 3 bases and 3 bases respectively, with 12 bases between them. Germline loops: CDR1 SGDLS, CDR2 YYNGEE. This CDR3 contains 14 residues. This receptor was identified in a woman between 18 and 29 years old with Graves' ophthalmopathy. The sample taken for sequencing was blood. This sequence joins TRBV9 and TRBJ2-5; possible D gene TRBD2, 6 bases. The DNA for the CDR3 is TGTGCCAGCAGCGCAGGCGGGGAAGAAGAGACCCAGTACTTC. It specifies CASSAGGEEETQYF. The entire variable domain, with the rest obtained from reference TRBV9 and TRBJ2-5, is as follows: DSGVTQTPKHLITATGQRVTLRCSPRSGDLSVYWYQQSLDQGLQFLIQYYNGEERAKGNILERFSAQQFPDLHSELNLSSLELGDSALYFCASSAGGEEETQYFGPGTRLLVL.